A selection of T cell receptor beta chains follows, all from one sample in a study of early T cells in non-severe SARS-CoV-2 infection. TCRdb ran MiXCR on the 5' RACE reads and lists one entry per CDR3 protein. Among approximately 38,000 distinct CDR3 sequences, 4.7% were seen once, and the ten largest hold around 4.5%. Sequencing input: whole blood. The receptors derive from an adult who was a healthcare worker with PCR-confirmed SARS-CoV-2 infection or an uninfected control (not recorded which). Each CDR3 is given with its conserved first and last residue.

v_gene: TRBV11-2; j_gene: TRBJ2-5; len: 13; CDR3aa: CASSLGFWETQYF
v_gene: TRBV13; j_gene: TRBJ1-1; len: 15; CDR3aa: CASSLGDRAGTEAFF
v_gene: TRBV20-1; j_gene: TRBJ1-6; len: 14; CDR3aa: CSARETGNNSPLHF
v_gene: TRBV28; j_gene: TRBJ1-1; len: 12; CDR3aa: CASSSQGAEAFF
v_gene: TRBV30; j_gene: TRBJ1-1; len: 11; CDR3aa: CAWSVQTEAFF
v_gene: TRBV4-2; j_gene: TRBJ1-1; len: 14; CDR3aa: CASSQESTNTEAFF
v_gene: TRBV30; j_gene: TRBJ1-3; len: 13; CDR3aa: CAWSTSAGNTIYF
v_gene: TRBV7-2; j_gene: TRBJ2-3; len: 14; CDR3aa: CASSPRARSDTQYF
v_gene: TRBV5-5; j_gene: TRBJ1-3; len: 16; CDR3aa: CASSLELQYSGNTIYF
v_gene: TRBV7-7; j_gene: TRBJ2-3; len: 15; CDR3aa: CASSFGGGATDTQYF
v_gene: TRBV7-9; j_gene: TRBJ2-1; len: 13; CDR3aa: CASSLEGQLKQFF
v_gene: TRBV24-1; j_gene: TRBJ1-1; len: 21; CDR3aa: CATSDFGQGTGLRHSNTEAFF
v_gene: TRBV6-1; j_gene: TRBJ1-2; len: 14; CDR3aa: CASSQMDRDHGYTF
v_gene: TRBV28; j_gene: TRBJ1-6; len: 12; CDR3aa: CASTKQGSPLHF
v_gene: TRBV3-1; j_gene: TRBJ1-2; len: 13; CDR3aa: CASSLVGVSGYTF
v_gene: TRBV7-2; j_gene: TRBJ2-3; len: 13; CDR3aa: CASTLGGVDTQYF
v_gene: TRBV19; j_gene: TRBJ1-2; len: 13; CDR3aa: CASRTESNYGYTF
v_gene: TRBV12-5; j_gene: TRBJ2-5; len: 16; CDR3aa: CASGLVVGGSQETQYF
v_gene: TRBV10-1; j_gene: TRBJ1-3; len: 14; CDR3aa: CASSEPSSGNTIYF
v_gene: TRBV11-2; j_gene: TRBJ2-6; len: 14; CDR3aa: CASMRRAGANVLTF
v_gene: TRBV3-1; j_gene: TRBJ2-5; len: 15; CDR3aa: CASSHAHGGIETQYF
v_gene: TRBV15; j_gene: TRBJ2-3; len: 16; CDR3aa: CATSRDPGQGTDTQYF
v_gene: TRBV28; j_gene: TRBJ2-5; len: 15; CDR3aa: CASRKRTGDWETQYF
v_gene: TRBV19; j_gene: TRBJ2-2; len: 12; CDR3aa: CAVSRALGELFF
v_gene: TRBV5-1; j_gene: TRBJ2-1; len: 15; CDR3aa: CASRPPTDPYNEQFF
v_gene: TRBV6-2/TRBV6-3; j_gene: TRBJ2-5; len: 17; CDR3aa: CASSYPRASGGQETQYF
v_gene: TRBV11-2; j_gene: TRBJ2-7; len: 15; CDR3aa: CASSSPEAATYEQYF
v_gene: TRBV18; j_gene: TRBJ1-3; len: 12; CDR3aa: CASSRLGDTIYF
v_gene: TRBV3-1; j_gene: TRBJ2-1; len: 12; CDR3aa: CASFDADNEQFF
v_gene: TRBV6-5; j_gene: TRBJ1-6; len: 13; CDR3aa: CASKLGRDSPLHF
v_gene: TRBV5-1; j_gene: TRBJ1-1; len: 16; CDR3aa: CASSLGQGTWNTEAFF
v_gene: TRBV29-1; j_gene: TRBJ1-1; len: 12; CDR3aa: CSARTDYTEAFF
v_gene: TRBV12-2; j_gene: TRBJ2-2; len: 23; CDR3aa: CASRSNPAGTPASPPGFAGELFF
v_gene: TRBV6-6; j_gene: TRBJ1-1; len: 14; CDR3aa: CASRQTGGGTEAFF
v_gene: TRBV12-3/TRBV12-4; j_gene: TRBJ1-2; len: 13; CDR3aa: CASSRIPGYGYTF
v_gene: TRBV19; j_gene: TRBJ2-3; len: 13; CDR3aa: CASSIMTTDTQYF
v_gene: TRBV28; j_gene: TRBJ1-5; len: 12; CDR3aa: CASSAGGQPQHF
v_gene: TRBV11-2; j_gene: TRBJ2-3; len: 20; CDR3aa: CASSSSPGHIIQLSTDTQYF
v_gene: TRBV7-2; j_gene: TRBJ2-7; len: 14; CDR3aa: CASSLTGGVYEQYF
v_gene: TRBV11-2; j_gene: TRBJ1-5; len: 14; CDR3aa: CASSLGTGNQPQHF
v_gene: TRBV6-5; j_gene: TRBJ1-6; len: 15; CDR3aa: CASSYSGQGNSPLHF
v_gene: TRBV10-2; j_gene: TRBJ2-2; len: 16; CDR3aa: CASSKTGTSYSGELFF
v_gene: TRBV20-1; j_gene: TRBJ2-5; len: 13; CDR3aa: CSASGLAMLTQYF
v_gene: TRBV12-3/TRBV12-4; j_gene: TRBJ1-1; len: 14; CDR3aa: CASSLVQANTEAFF
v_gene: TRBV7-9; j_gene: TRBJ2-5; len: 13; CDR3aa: CASSYRDSETQYF
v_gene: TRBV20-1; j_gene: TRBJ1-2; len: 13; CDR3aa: CSANGQGAKGYTF
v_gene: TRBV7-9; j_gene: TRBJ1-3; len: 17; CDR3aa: CASSLIGQASSGNTIYF
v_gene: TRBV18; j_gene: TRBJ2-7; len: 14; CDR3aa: CASSPREGDYEQYF
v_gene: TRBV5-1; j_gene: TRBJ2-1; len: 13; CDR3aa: CASSLLQDNEQFF
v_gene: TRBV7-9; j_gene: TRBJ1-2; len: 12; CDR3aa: CASSFSDPKNTF
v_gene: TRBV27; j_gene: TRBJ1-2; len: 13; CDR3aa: CASSPGPNYGYTF
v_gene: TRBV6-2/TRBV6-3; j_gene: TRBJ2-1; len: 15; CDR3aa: CASGSGTSFPNEQFF
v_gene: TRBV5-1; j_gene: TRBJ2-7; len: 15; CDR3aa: CASSLGDRAHYEQYF
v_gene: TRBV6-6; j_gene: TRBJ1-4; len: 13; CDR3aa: CASTDRPNEKLFF
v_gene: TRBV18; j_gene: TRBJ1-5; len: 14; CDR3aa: CASSPSDSNQPQHF
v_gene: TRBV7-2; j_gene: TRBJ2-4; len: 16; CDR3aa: CASSLRQGGYKNIQYF
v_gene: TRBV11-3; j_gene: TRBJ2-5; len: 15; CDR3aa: CASSSEDRGRETQYF
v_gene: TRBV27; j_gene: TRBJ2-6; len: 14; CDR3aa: CASRPTTGANVLTF
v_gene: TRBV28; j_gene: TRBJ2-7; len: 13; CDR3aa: CASSRTATYEQYF